A single sample gave rise to the 28 T cell receptor beta chains below, sequenced in a study of CD8 T cells in Susac syndrome. When the RNA was reverse transcribed, random hexamers were used with an input of roughly 0.45 to 1 ug. One entry per CDR3 protein results from TCRdb running MiXCR on the immunoSEQ multiplex PCR reads. The data contain about 110,000 distinct CDR3 sequences, roughly 95% of them singletons. Input material: CD4+ T cells from PBMCs. The receptor set was obtained from a human donor in good health.

This chain joins TRBV5-1 and TRBJ2-7, with 9 bases aligning to TRBD1. This CDR3 comprises 14 residues. The ends lost 3 bases at V and 3 bases at J; junction bases unmatched: 4. CDR1 and CDR2 from the germline V gene are SGHRS and YFSETQ. CDR3: CASSSGQGYYEQYF. CDR3 in DNA: TGCGCCAGCAGCTCCGGACAGGGGTACTACGAGCAGTACTTC.

The V call is TRBV7-9, the J call TRBJ2-5; tentatively, D is TRBD2 (6 bases). Germline CDR1 and CDR2: SEHNR and FQNEAQ (reference sequence). V was clipped by 5 bases and J by 5 bases, with 15 bases between them. The CDR3 extends over 14 amino acids. CDR3 loop: CASSLSGPGETQYF. The DNA of the CDR3 is TGTGCCAGCAGCCTTAGCGGTCCTGGGGAGACCCAGTACTTC.

The V gene is TRBV19, the J gene TRBJ2-2; no firm D call. The CDR3 consists of 13 residues. The V end lost 6 bases, the J end lost 7 bases, and 12 bases lay between the germline ends. Germline V gene lookup returns CDR1 LNHDA and CDR2 SQIVND (reference sequence). CDR3 bases: TGTGCCAGTAGGACCAGGCGTCTCGGGGAGCTGTTTTTT. Translation gives CASRTRRLGELFF.

The rearrangement uses TRBV19 and TRBJ1-5; D not certain. V lost 7 bases and J 2 bases, leaving 9 bases between the germline ends. In germline, CDR1 is LNHDA, CDR2 SQIVND (reference sequence). This CDR3 contains 13 residues. CDR3 sequence (DNA): TGTGCCAGTACTGGAAGGGGCAATCAGCCCCAGCATTTT. Protein sequence: CASTGRGNQPQHF.

This sequence joins TRBV5-6 and TRBJ2-2; 8 bases line up with TRBD1. J lost 3 bases, V lost 1 base, and 5 bases had no gene match. The CDR3 extends over 16 amino acids. Germline CDR1 and CDR2: SGHDT and YYEEEE. In DNA form, the CDR3 reads TGTGCCAGCAGCTTGAGGCAGGGGGCTTACACCGGGGAGCTGTTTTTT. Protein: CASSLRQGAYTGELFF.

The chain couples TRBV25-1 to TRBJ2-2, with 7 bases aligning to TRBD1. Looked up from germline, CDR1 is MGHDK and CDR2 is SYGVNS. Trimming at V came to 8 bases and at J to 1 base, leaving 10 bases not matched to a gene. This CDR3 has 16 amino acids. CDR3 sequence reads: CASARPGTVNTGELFF. The CDR3 coding sequence is TGTGCCAGCGCGAGGCCCGGGACAGTGAACACCGGGGAGCTGTTTTTT.

The DNA of the CDR3 is TGTGCCAGCAGTCAACGGCCCGGATGGGGTGGCTACACCTTC. It is translated as CASSQRPGWGGYTF. The chain has TRBV27 and TRBJ1-2; unclear D gene. Between the trimmed V and J ends, which lost 5 bases and 7 bases, there was a span of 17 bases. The CDR3 covers 14 residues. The germline V gene has CDR1 MNHEY and CDR2 SMNVEV (reference sequence).

The rearrangement uses TRBV11-2 and TRBJ2-5; TRBD2 aligns across 10 bases. Trimming at V came to 3 bases and at J to 3 bases, leaving 4 bases not matched to a gene. Looked up from germline, CDR1 is SGHAT and CDR2 is FQNNGV. The CDR3 is 15 amino acids. The CDR3: CASSFDGLAEETQYF. The CDR3 DNA reads TGTGCCAGCAGCTTCGACGGACTAGCGGAAGAGACCCAGTACTTC.

The chain combines TRBV9 with TRBJ2-5, with 8 positions matching TRBD1. Looked up from germline, CDR1 is SGDLS and CDR2 is YYNGEE. This CDR3 has 16 amino acids. With 2 bases clipped from V and 2 bases from J, the junction kept 8 bases outside the gene matches. In DNA, the CDR3 is TGTGCCAGCAGCGTTACCCCCAGGGGGCAACAAGAGACCCAGTACTTC. Its translation is CASSVTPRGQQETQYF.

CDR3 in DNA: TGCAGTGCTAGACTTGCAGGGTCGGGCAATCAGCCCCAGCATTTT. Translated, it gives CSARLAGSGNQPQHF. The chain is built from TRBV20-1 and TRBJ1-5; the D gene is possibly TRBD1 (5 bases). The CDR3 covers 15 residues. V was pared by 2 bases and J by 2 bases, with 13 bases between. CDR1 is DFQATT and CDR2 is SNEGSKA in the germline V gene (reference sequence).

The chain joins TRBV4-3 to TRBJ1-4; no firm D call. Trimming pared 0 bases from V and 10 bases from J, leaving 18 bases between. Germline CDR1 reads LGHNA; CDR2 reads YSLEER. This CDR3 contains 16 residues. The CDR3, as DNA: TGCGCCAGCAGCCAAGAGGGAGGATCGCCTGCCCCAAAACTGTTTTTT. The encoded protein is CASSQEGGSPAPKLFF.

This rearrangement joins TRBV3-1 to TRBJ2-7, with TRBD2 identical over 8 bases. The CDR3 sequence is 15 residues long. The trim removed 0 bases at V and 7 bases at J, leaving 8 bases unmatched. Germline lookup yields CDR1 LGHDT and CDR2 YNNKEL (reference sequence). The CDR3 region has the DNA TGTGCCAGCAGCCAAGATACACGCCCGGGGGGGGAGCAGTACTTC. Translating gives CASSQDTRPGGEQYF.

J is TRBJ2-5 and V is TRBV12-3 or TRBV12-4; TRBD1 agrees at 7 bases. The ends lost 4 bases at V and 5 bases at J; junction bases unmatched: 7. CDR3 length: 14 residues. The CDR3 sequence: CASSSDRAHETQYF. The CDR3 bases are TGTGCCAGCAGTTCCGACAGGGCCCACGAGACCCAGTACTTC.

V usage is TRBV29-1 and J usage is TRBJ2-7, with D tentatively TRBD2 (5 bases). V shed 3 bases and J shed 0 bases, with 9 bases lying between them. The CDR3 consists of 13 residues. Germline V gene data show CDR1 as SQVTM and CDR2 as ANQGSEA. CDR3 nucleotide sequence: TGCAGCGTTGAGAGGGTTAACTCCTACGAGCAGTACTTC. It encodes CSVERVNSYEQYF.

V gene TRBV29-1 combines with J gene TRBJ2-7, with 10 bases identical to TRBD2. V was clipped by 6 bases and J by 1 base; unmatched bases: 6. The CDR3 spans 14 residues. Germline CDR1 is SQVTM and CDR2 is ANQGSEA. The CDR3 sequence: CSVGTSGASYEQYF. The CDR3 DNA is TGCAGCGTGGGAACTAGCGGGGCATCCTACGAGCAGTACTTC.

J is TRBJ2-3 and V is TRBV20-1; tentatively, D is TRBD2 (6 bases). CDR3 length equals 15 residues. Germline V gives CDR1 DFQATT, CDR2 SNEGSKA (reference sequence). Trimming stripped 7 bases from V and 4 bases from J, with 21 bases between. Here the CDR3 reads CSVQTGELVADTQYF. DNA for the CDR3: TGCAGTGTTCAAACGGGAGAGCTCGTGGCAGATACGCAGTATTTT.

The V and J genes are TRBV2 and TRBJ1-1; the D is unclear. Deletions cut 4 bases from V and 3 bases from J, with 3 bases between. Germline CDR1 and CDR2: SNHLY and FYNNEI. The CDR3 totals 11 residues. The CDR3 spells CASSGDTEAFF. The CDR3 region has the DNA TGTGCCAGCAGTGGGGACACTGAAGCTTTCTTT.

The chain is built from TRBV28 and TRBJ2-5; D is undetermined. CDR1 MDHEN and CDR2 SYDVKM come from the germline V gene. Trimming took 11 bases from V and 5 from J, leaving 9 bases between them. CDR3 length: 10 amino acids. This chain's CDR3 is CASGYETQYF. The DNA of the CDR3 is TGTGCCTCCGGGTATGAGACCCAGTACTTC.

The chain is built from TRBV3-1 and TRBJ1-5; TRBD1 aligns across 9 bases. The trim removed 2 bases at V and 15 bases at J, leaving 8 bases unmatched. The CDR3 is 13 residues long. The germline V gene encodes CDR1 LGHDT and CDR2 YNNKEL (reference sequence). The CDR3 bases are TGTGCCAGCAGCCAATCGACAGGGGGTATCACGCATTTT. It translates to CASSQSTGGITHF.

J is TRBJ2-2 and V is TRBV2; 7 bases line up with TRBD2. The germline CDR1 and CDR2 sequences are SNHLY and FYNNEI. The V gene end was trimmed by 6 bases and the J gene end by 5 bases; junction bases not matched to a gene: 12. CDR3 length: 16 residues. CDR3 sequence reads: CASSIRLAWGTGELFF. CDR3 DNA sequence: TGTGCCAGCAGCATCAGACTAGCCTGGGGTACCGGGGAGCTGTTTTTT.

This rearrangement joins TRBV27 to TRBJ2-7; either TRBD1 or TRBD2 may fit D (5 bases each). Trimming pared 0 bases from V and 3 bases from J, leaving 12 bases between. Per germline, CDR1 MNHEY and CDR2 SMNVEV (reference sequence). The CDR3 runs to 15 residues. CDR3 DNA: TGTGCCAGCAGTTTATCGCGGCAGGGAGTCTACGAGCAGTACTTC. Translation: CASSLSRQGVYEQYF.

The chain is built from TRBV28 and TRBJ1-4, with D tentatively TRBD1 (6 bases). This CDR3 is built from 13 residues. The V gene's germline CDR1 is MDHEN and CDR2 SYDVKM. The V end was cut by 6 bases, the J end by 8 bases, with 13 bases between. CDR3 sequence: CASRGGPEEKLFF. CDR3 nucleotides: TGTGCCAGCAGGGGGGGCCCGGAAGAAAAACTGTTTTTT. The full variable domain, in which reference TRBV28 and TRBJ1-4 provide the parts outside the CDR3, is DVKVTQSSRYLVKRTGEKVFLECVQDMDHENMFWYRQDPGLGLRLIYFSYDVKMKEKGDIPEGYSVSREKKERFSLILESASTNQTSMYLCASRGGPEEKLFFGSGTQLSVL.

This clonotype turned up a few times. The chain couples TRBV18 to TRBJ1-1, with a tentative D call TRBD1 (5 bases). Germline V lookup: CDR1 KGHSH, CDR2 LQKENI. Trimming shortened V by 6 bases and J by 1 base, and 9 bases separated the two germline ends. This CDR3 spans 13 amino acids. The CDR3 loop reads CASSETGNTEAFF. Written as DNA, the CDR3 is TGTGCCAGCTCCGAAACAGGGAACACTGAAGCTTTCTTT. Together with reference TRBV18 and TRBJ1-1, the CDR3 gives the full variable domain: NAGVMQNPRHLVRRRGQEARLRCSPMKGHSHVYWYRQLPEEGLKFMVYLQKENIIDESGMPKERFSAEFPKEGPSILRIQQVVRGDSAAYFCASSETGNTEAFFGQGTRLTVV.

This chain joins TRBV18 and TRBJ2-2, with TRBD2 matching over 7 bases. Per germline, CDR1 KGHSH and CDR2 LQKENI. The CDR3 runs to 17 residues. The V segment lost 3 bases and the J segment 2 bases; nucleotides outside the gene matches: 9. The CDR3 protein is CASSPYPGTTNTGELFF. Here the CDR3 DNA reads TGTGCCAGCTCACCTTACCCCGGGACTACTAACACCGGGGAGCTGTTTTTT.

V usage is TRBV2 and J usage is TRBJ2-1, with no clear D. V was clipped by 4 bases and J by 4 bases, with 8 bases between them. CDR1 and CDR2 (germline): SNHLY, FYNNEI. CDR3 length: 13 residues. The CDR3 spells CASSGFSYNEQFF. DNA of the CDR3: TGTGCCAGCAGTGGATTCTCATACAATGAGCAGTTCTTC.

The chain joins TRBV30 to TRBJ2-1; 9 nucleotides agree with TRBD1. Germline values: CDR1 GTSNPN, CDR2 SVGIG (reference sequence). V shed 4 bases and J 5 bases; nucleotides not matched to a gene: 12. The CDR3 spans 16 residues. DNA for the CDR3: TGTGCCTGGACCTGGGTACAGGGGGCAGTCCACAATGAGCAGTTCTTC. Its protein is CAWTWVQGAVHNEQFF.

V usage is TRBV2 and J usage is TRBJ2-6, with TRBD2 matching over 7 bases. V dropped 3 bases and J dropped 0; count of bases not matched to a gene: 2. The CDR3 has 16 residues. Germline values: CDR1 SNHLY, CDR2 FYNNEI. The CDR3 sequence is CASSDLAVSGANVLTF. CDR3 DNA sequence: TGTGCCAGCAGTGACCTAGCGGTCTCTGGGGCCAACGTCCTGACTTTC. Full variable domain (missing parts from reference TRBV2 and TRBJ2-6): EPEVTQTPSHQVTQMGQEVILRCVPISNHLYFYWYRQILGQKVEFLVSFYNNEISEKSEIFDDQFSVERPDGSNFTLKIRSTKLEDSAMYFCASSDLAVSGANVLTFGAGSRLTVL.

V gene TRBV3-1 combines with J gene TRBJ1-1; maybe TRBD1 (6 bases). CDR1 LGHDT and CDR2 YNNKEL come from the germline V gene (reference sequence). The CDR3 has 17 amino acids. The V gene lost 3 bases and the J gene lost 1 base, with 18 bases spanning the gap. DNA for the CDR3: TGTGCCAGCAGCCATGAACCCTGGGGGCTATCGAACACTGAAGCTTTCTTT. It yields the protein CASSHEPWGLSNTEAFF.